This paragraph reports one T cell receptor beta chain. As yet, its antigen is unknown. These data are taken from a study of T cell responses to AZD1222 COVID-19 vaccine. Study as a whole: Investigators merged groups given second doses at roughly 4 or roughly 12 weeks. Study-wide results and limits: Repertoires were obtained solely post-peak T cell response. Distributed over spike, vaccine-associated CD4 TCRs predominated at 160-218 and 743-854. Donors were largely white British and mainly female; clonal diversity was possibly underestimated.

V shed 5 bases, J shed 1 base, and the junction held 5 bases outside the gene matches. This CDR3 has 16 residues. Germline CDR1 MDHEN, CDR2 SYDVKM. Produced via immunoSEQ multiplex PCR; TCRdb's table is partial and in-frame only. This table has around 170,000 clones, roughly 90% appearing once. The rearrangement joins TRBV28 to TRBJ1-5, with 10 positions matching TRBD1. The source is an adult in good health. The source material was peripheral blood, sampled on day 0 of AZD1222 vaccination. As DNA, the CDR3 is TGTGCCAGCAGTCCGCCGGGACAGGGGAGCAATCAGCCCCAGCATTTT. Translated: CASSPPGQGSNQPQHF.